This TCR beta chain was recorded in a study of blood T cell repertoires in COVID-19. Profiled with immunoSEQ multiplex PCR; TCRdb holds only in-frame clones, not every one. The sample shows about 130,000 clones, roughly 80% of them seen only once. V lost 8 bases and J lost 6, with 9 bases in between. CDR3 size: 11 residues. Sequencing was done on a sample of peripheral blood. The V gene is TRBV12-3 or TRBV12-4, the J gene TRBJ2-3, with D perhaps TRBD2 (5 bases). The clonotype comes from a woman aged 70-85 years with COVID-19, enrolled during active disease. The CDR3 is CASGRGDTQYF. The CDR3 coding sequence is TGTGCCAGCGGTCGAGGGGATACGCAGTATTTT.